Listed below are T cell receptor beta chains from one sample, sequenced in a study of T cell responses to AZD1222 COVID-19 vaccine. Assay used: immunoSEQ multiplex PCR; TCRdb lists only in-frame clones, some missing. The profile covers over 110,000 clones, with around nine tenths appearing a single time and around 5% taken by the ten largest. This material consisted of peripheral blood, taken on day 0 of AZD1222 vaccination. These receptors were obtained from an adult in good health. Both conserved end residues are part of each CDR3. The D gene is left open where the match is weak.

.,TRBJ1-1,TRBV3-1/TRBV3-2,CASSQVFGAAEAFF,TGTGCCAGCAGCCAAGTCTTTGGGGCAGCAGAAGCTTTCTTT
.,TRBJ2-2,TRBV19,CASSPAGELFF,TGTGCCAGTAGTCCCGCCGGGGAGCTGTTTTTT
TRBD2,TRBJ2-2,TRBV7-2,CASSLQVRSGANTGELFF,TGTGCCAGCAGCTTACAGGTCCGTAGCGGGGCGAACACCGGGGAGCTGTTTTTT
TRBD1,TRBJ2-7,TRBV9,CASSVGGDRGNFQYF,TGTGCCAGCAGCGTAGGAGGGGACAGGGGAAATTTTCAGTACTTC
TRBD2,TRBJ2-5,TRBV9,CASSGGTKEGKTQYF,TGTGCCAGCAGCGGGGGGACTAAAGAAGGGAAAACCCAGTACTTC
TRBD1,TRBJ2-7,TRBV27,CASSSTLTGAPYF,TGTGCCAGCAGTTCGACCCTAACAGGGGCTCCGTACTTC
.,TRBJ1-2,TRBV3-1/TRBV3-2,CASSQVPGGGYTF,TGTGCCAGCAGCCAAGTACCGGGTGGTGGCTACACCTTC
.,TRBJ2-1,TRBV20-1,CSARWNEQFF,TGCAGTGCTCGGTGGAATGAGCAGTTCTTC
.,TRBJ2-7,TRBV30,CAWSLGSYEQYF,TGTGCCTGGAGCTTGGGCTCCTACGAGCAGTACTTC
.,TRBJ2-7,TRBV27,CASSFRGTYEQYF,TGTGCCAGCAGTTTTCGGGGGACTTACGAGCAGTACTTC
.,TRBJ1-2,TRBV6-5,CASSQWARGYTF,TGTGCCAGCAGCCAATGGGCGCGTGGCTACACCTTC
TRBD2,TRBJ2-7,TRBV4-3,CASSQDHREGLDEQYF,TGCGCCAGCAGCCAAGATCACCGGGAGGGCCTGGACGAGCAGTACTTC
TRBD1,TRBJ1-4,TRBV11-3,CASSLKGQEKLFF,TGTGCCAGCAGCTTGAAGGGACAGGAAAAACTGTTTTTT
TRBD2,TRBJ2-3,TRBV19,CAWPGGRADTQYF,TGTGCCTGGCCTGGGGGGAGGGCAGATACGCAGTATTTT